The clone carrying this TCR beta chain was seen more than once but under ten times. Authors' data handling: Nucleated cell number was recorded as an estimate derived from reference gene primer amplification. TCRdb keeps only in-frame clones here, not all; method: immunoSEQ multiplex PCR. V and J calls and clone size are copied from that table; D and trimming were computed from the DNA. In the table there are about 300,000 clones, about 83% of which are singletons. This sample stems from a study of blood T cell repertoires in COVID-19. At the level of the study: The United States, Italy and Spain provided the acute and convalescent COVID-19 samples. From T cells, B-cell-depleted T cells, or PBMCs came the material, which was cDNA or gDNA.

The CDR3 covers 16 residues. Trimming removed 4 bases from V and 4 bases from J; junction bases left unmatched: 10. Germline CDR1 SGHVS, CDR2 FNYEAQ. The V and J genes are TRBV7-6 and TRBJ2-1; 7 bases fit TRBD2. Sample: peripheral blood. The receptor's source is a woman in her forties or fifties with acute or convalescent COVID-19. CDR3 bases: TGTGCCAGCAGCTCCCTTGGGCGGGAGTTGTACAATGAGCAGTTCTTC. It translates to CASSSLGRELYNEQFF.